Following are 2 T cell receptor beta chains from one sample sequenced in a study of shared clonotypes between healthy human individuals. TCRdb's table, derived via immunoSEQ multiplex PCR, lists solely in-frame clones and lacks some. The data show about 1.1 million clones, around three quarters seen once. The sequenced material came from memory CD4+ T cells from PBMCs. Subset: CD45RA-negative fraction. These receptors were collected from a man between 18 and 35 years old in good health. Some clones in this sample may be carry-over from other donors' samples.

The chain joins TRBV6-1 to TRBJ2-7, with D unresolved. The length of the CDR3 is 16 residues. Germline values: CDR1 MNHNS, CDR2 SASEGT. Trimming shortened V by 4 bases and J by 3 bases, and 19 bases separated the two germline ends. CDR3 loop: CASSADTTVIFYEQYF. The CDR3 DNA reads as TGTGCCAGCAGTGCCGATACAACCGTCATATTCTACGAGCAGTACTTC.

The sample holds many counts of this clone. The rearrangement links TRBV10-1 to TRBJ2-1, with D possibly TRBD2 on 6 matching bases. The germline V gene encodes CDR1 WNHNN and CDR2 SYGVQD (reference sequence). The CDR3 is 15 amino acids. Deletions cut 6 bases from V and 2 bases from J, with 14 bases between. This chain's CDR3 is CASSPTSSTYNEQFF. Written as DNA, the CDR3 is TGCGCCAGCAGCCCCACTAGCAGCACCTACAATGAGCAGTTCTTC.